This paragraph reports one T cell receptor beta chain. V dropped 6 bases and J dropped 3 bases, with 16 bases sitting between them. From germline, CDR1 is SGDLS and CDR2 YYNGEE. CDR3 length equals 15 residues. These data are taken from a study of long-term antiretroviral therapy in people with HIV. Sequencing used immunoSEQ v3.0 at survey level. Measured with immunoSEQ multiplex PCR; TCRdb has only the in-frame clones, and not every one. The sample records about 38,000 clones, 80% to 85% being singletons. J is TRBJ1-5 and V is TRBV9; tentative D call: TRBD1 (6 bases). The receptor comes from a man aged 18-30 years with HIV. Sequences were derived from unsorted PBMCs, sampled 1.5 years after starting antiretroviral therapy. The CDR3 reads CASTPDGQLNQPQHF. CDR3 in DNA: TGTGCCAGCACCCCCGACGGACAGCTCAATCAGCCCCAGCATTTT.